This is a list of T cell receptor beta chains from one sample in a study of T cells in narcolepsy. Assay used: immunoSEQ multiplex PCR; TCRdb lists only in-frame clones, some missing. This sample has 25,000 to 35,000 clones, with roughly 78% found just once. The material sequenced was CD45RA- memory CD4+ T cells from PBMCs. The receptors were gathered from a human donor with narcolepsy. Both conserved end residues are part of each CDR3. The D gene is left open where the match is weak. Some rows mark clone size as missing; the rest say once, few, many or name a class of expanded clone.

V: TRBV5-8; D: .; size: .; J: TRBJ2-1; CDR3: CASSLYNEQFF; DNA: TGTGCCAGCAGCTTATACAATGAGCAGTTCTTC
V: TRBV2; D: .; size: few; J: TRBJ1-1; CDR3: CASTLDRNTEAFF; DNA: TGTGCCAGCACCTTAGACAGGAACACTGAAGCTTTCTTT
V: TRBV27; D: .; size: few; J: TRBJ1-1; CDR3: CASSFRETTEAFF; DNA: TGTGCCAGCAGTTTCAGGGAGACCACTGAAGCTTTCTTT
V: TRBV6-5; D: TRBD1; size: .; J: TRBJ1-1; CDR3: CASSYSGTGYTEAFF; DNA: TGTGCCAGCAGTTACAGTGGGACAGGGTACACTGAAGCTTTCTTT
V: TRBV6-1; D: .; size: .; J: TRBJ1-1; CDR3: CASSELPENTEAFF; DNA: TGTGCCAGCAGTGAATTGCCAGAGAACACTGAAGCTTTCTTT
V: TRBV11-3; D: .; size: .; J: TRBJ2-3; CDR3: CASSGRTGTQYF; DNA: TGTGCCAGCAGCGGCCGGACGGGTACGCAGTATTTT
V: TRBV5-1; D: TRBD2; size: .; J: TRBJ2-7; CDR3: CASSLIPSGSYEQYF; DNA: TGCGCCAGCAGCTTAATTCCTAGCGGGTCCTACGAGCAGTACTTC
V: TRBV7-9; D: TRBD1; size: .; J: TRBJ1-2; CDR3: CASGDRDGGYTF; DNA: TGTGCCAGTGGGGACAGGGATGGTGGCTACACCTTC
V: TRBV6-6; D: TRBD1; size: .; J: TRBJ1-1; CDR3: CASSSTGPTEAFF; DNA: TGTGCCAGCAGTTCGACAGGGCCCACTGAAGCTTTCTTT
V: TRBV7-2; D: TRBD2; size: once; J: TRBJ2-1; CDR3: CASSLVSGTSGEVGEQFF; DNA: TGTGCCAGCAGCTTAGTATCCGGGACTAGCGGGGAGGTAGGTGAGCAGTTCTTC
V: TRBV5-1; D: .; size: .; J: TRBJ1-1; CDR3: CASSEGLQNTEAFF; DNA: TGCGCCAGCAGCGAGGGTCTTCAGAACACTGAAGCTTTCTTT
V: TRBV27; D: TRBD1; size: .; J: TRBJ1-2; CDR3: CASSPLFYPGTEYGYTF; DNA: TGTGCCAGCAGTCCTCTCTTCTACCCCGGGACAGAATATGGCTACACCTTC